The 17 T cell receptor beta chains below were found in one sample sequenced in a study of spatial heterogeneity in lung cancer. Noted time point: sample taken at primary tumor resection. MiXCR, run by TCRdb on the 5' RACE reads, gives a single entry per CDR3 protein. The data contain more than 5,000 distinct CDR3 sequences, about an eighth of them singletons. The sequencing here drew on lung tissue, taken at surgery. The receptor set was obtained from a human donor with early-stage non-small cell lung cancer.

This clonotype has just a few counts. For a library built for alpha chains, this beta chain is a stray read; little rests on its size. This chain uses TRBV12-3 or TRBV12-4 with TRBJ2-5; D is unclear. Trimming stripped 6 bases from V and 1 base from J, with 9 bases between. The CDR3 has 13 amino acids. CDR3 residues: CASRRVSQETQYF. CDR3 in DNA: TGTGCCAGCAGGCGCGTCAGCCAAGAGACCCAGTACTTC.

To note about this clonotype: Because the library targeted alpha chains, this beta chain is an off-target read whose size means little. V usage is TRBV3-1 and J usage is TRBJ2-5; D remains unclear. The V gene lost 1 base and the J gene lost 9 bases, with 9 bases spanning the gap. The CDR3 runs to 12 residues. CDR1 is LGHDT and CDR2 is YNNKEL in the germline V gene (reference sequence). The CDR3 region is CASSQGTWAQYF. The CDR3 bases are TGTGCCAGCAGCCAAGGGACGTGGGCCCAGTACTTC.

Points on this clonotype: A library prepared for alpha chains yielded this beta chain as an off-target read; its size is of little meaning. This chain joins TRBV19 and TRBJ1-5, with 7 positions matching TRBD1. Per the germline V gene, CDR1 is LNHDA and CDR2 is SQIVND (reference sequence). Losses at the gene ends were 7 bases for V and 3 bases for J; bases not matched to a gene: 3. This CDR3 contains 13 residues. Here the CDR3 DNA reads TGTGCCAGTACGGGACAGCTCAATCAGCCCCAGCATTTT. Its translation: CASTGQLNQPQHF.

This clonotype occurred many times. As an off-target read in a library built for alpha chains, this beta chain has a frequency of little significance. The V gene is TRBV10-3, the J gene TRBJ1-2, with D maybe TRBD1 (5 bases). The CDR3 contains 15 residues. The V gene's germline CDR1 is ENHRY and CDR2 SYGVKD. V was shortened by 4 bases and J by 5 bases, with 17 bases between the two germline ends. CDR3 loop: CAISGGAQLTYGYTF. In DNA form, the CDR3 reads TGTGCCATCAGTGGAGGGGCTCAGCTGACGTATGGCTACACCTTC.

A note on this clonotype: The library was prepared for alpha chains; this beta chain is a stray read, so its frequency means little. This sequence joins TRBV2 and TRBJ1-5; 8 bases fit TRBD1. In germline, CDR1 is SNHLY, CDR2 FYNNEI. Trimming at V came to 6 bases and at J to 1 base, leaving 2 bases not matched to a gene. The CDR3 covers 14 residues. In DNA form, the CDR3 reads TGTGCCAGCAGGAGGGACAGGAGCAATCAGCCCCAGCATTTT. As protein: CASRRDRSNQPQHF.

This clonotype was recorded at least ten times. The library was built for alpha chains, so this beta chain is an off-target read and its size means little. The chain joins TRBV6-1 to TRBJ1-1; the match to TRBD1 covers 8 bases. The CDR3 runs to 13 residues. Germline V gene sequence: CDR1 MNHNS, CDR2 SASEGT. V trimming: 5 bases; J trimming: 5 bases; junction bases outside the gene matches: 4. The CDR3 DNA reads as TGTGCCAGCAGTAGGACAGGGTTTACTGAAGCTTTCTTT. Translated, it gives CASSRTGFTEAFF.

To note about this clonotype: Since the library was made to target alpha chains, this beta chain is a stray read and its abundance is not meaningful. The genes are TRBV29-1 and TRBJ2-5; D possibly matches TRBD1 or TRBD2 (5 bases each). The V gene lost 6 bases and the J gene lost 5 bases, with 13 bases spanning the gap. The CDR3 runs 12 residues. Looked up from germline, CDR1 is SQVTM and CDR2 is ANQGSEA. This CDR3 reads CSVEGFLETQYF. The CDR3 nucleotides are TGCAGCGTCGAGGGGTTCTTGGAGACCCAGTACTTC.

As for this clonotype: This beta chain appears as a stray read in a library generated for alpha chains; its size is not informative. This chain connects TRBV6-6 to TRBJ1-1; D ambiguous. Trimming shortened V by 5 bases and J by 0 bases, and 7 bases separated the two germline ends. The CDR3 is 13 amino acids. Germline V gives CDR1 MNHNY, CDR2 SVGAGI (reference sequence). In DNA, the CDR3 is TGTGCCAGCAGTCTGACGGTGAACACTGAAGCTTTCTTT. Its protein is CASSLTVNTEAFF.

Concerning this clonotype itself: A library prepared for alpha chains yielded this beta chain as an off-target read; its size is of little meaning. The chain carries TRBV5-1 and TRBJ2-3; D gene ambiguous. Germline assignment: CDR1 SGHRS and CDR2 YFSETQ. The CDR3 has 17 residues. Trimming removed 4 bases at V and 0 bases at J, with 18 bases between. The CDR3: CASSPVNRITSTDTQYF. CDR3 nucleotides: TGCGCCAGCAGCCCCGTCAACCGAATTACTAGCACAGATACGCAGTATTTT.

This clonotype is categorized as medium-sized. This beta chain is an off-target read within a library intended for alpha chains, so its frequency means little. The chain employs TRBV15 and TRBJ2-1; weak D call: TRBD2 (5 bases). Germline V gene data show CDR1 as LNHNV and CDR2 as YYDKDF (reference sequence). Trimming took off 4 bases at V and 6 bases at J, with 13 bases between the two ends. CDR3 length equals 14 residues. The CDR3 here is CATSKPAAGNEQFF. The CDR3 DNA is TGTGCCACCAGCAAGCCAGCGGCAGGCAATGAGCAGTTCTTC.

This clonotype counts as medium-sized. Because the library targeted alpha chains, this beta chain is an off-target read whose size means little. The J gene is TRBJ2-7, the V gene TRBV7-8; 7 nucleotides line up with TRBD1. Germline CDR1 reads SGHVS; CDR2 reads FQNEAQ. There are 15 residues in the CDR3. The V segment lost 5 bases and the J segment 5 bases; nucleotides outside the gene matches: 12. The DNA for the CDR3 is TGTGCCAGCAGCAGGTTGGGACAGCAACGCGACGAGCAGTACTTC. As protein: CASSRLGQQRDEQYF. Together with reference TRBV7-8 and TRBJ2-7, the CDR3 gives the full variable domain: GAGVSQSPRYKVAKRGQDVALRCDPISGHVSLFWYQQALGQGPEFLTYFQNEAQLDKSGLPSDRFFAERPEGSVSTLKIQRTQQEDSAVYLCASSRLGQQRDEQYFGPGTRLTVT.

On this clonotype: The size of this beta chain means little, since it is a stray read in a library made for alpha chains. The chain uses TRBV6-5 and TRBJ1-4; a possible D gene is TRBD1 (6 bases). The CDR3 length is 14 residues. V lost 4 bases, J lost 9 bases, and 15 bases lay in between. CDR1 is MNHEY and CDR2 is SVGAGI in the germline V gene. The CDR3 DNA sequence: TGTGCCAGCAGTTCGTCACCTGGACAGAAAAAACTGTTTTTT. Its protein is CASSSSPGQKKLFF.

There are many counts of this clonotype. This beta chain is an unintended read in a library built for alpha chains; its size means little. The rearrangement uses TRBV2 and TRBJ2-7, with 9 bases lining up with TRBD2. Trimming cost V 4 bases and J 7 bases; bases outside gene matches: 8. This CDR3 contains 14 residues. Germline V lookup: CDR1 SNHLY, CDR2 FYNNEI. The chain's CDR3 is CASSALAGVLEQYF. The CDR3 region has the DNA TGTGCCAGCAGTGCATTAGCGGGAGTGTTAGAGCAGTACTTC.

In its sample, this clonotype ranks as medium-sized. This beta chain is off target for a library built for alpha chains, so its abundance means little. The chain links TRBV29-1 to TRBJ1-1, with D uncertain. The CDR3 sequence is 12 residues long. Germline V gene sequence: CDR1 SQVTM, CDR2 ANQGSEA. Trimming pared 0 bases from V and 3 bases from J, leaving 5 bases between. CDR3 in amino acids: CSVEDLDTEAFF. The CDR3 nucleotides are TGCAGCGTTGAAGATCTGGACACTGAAGCTTTCTTT.

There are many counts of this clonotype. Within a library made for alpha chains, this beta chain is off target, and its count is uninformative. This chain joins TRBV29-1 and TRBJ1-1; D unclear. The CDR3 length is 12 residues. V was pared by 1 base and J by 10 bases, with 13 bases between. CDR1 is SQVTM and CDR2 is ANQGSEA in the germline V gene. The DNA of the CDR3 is TGCAGCGTTGAAGTGATGGGTAGGCGAGCTTTCTTT. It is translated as CSVEVMGRRAFF.

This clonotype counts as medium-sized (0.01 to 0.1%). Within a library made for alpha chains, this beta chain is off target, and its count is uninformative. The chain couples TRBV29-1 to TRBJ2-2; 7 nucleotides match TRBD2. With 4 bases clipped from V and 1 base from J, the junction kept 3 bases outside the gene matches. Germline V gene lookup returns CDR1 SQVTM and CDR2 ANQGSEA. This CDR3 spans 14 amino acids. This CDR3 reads CSVVGGLNTGELFF. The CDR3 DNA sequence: TGCAGCGTTGTGGGAGGGTTGAACACCGGGGAGCTGTTTTTT.

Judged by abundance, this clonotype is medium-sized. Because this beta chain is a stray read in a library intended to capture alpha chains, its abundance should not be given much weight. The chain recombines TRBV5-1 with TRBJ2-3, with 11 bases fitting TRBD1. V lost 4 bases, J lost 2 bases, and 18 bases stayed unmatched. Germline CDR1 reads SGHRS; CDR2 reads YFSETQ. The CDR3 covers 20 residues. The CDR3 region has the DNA TGCGCCAGCAGCCCCGGACAGGGGGCGCGAAACGGCGAATTCACAGATACGCAGTATTTT. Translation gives CASSPGQGARNGEFTDTQYF.